The 26 T cell receptor beta chains listed next were all sequenced from one sample in a study of cytotoxic CD8 clonotypes in ibrutinib-treated CLL. Data came from immunoSEQ multiplex PCR; TCRdb stores just in-frame clones and leaves some out. This sample has 25,000 to 30,000 clones, with almost 85% found just once. The sequencing used PBMCs, collected after 24 months of ibrutinib treatment. The receptor source for this set is a human donor with chronic lymphocytic leukemia.

This chain joins TRBV25-1 and TRBJ1-1; unclear D gene. The CDR3 is 15 residues long. V was clipped by 7 bases and J by 4 bases, with 19 bases between them. Looked up from germline, CDR1 is MGHDK and CDR2 is SYGVNS. The chain's CDR3 is CASTRTEREPTEAFF. The CDR3 bases are TGTGCCAGCACCAGGACGGAAAGAGAACCCACTGAAGCTTTCTTT.

The chain has TRBV5-4 and TRBJ1-1; TRBD1 matches at 7 bases. The CDR3 covers 16 residues. V lost 4 bases and J lost 2; bases outside the gene matches: 11. The germline gives CDR1 SGHNT, CDR2 YYREEE (reference sequence). The CDR3: CASSIQGETSNTEAFF. CDR3 DNA sequence: TGTGCCAGCAGCATCCAGGGGGAGACATCAAACACTGAAGCTTTCTTT.

This sequence joins TRBV2 and TRBJ2-7; tentative D call: TRBD1 (6 bases). The CDR3 covers 16 residues. The V end lost 6 bases, the J end lost 0 bases, and 18 bases lay between the germline ends. CDR1 and CDR2 (germline): SNHLY, FYNNEI. This CDR3 reads CASRETRTVSSYEQYF. CDR3 coding DNA: TGTGCCAGCAGGGAAACGAGGACAGTGAGCTCCTACGAGCAGTACTTC.

The chain links TRBV11-2 to TRBJ1-2, with D hard to call. Germline CDR1 reads SGHAT; CDR2 reads FQNNGV. This CDR3 is 15 amino acids long. Trimming left V 5 bases short and J 6 bases short, with 19 bases between. CDR3 sequence reads: CASSPAIWRGHGYTF. The CDR3 DNA sequence: TGTGCCAGCAGCCCAGCCATATGGCGAGGTCATGGCTACACCTTC.

CDR3 loop: CASSQDWGWAQPQHF. The CDR3 bases are TGCGCCAGCAGCCAAGATTGGGGGTGGGCTCAGCCCCAGCATTTT. V is TRBV4-1 and J is TRBJ1-5; TRBD1 is a possible D gene (5 bases). This CDR3 contains 15 residues. V lost 0 bases and J 6 bases, leaving 12 bases between the germline ends. CDR1 and CDR2 from the germline V gene are MGHRA and YSYEKL.

V gene TRBV5-6 combines with J gene TRBJ1-5; D remains unclear. CDR3 length: 15 residues. Germline V lookup: CDR1 SGHDT, CDR2 YYEEEE. Trimming left V 1 base short and J 0 bases short, with 8 bases between. The CDR3 is CASSLWGISNQPQHF. The CDR3 DNA sequence: TGTGCCAGCAGCTTGTGGGGAATTAGCAATCAGCCCCAGCATTTT. The full variable domain, rest sourced from reference TRBV5-6 and TRBJ1-5, is DAGVTQSPTHLIKTRGQQVTLRCSPKSGHDTVSWYQQALGQGPQFIFQYYEEEERQRGNFPDRFSGHQFPNYSSELNVNALLLGDSALYLCASSLWGISNQPQHFGDGTRLSIL.

This chain joins TRBV7-6 and TRBJ2-5; tentative D call: TRBD2 (7 bases). The length of the CDR3 is 15 residues. V lost 4 bases to trimming and J lost 1 base, with 13 bases between them. Germline V gives CDR1 SGHVS, CDR2 FNYEAQ. DNA of the CDR3: TGTGCCAGCAGCTCACGCGGGGGCGGCCAAGAGACCCAGTACTTC. Residues: CASSSRGGGQETQYF.

V usage is TRBV25-1 and J usage is TRBJ1-1; D may be TRBD1 (5 bases). Trimming took off 3 bases at V and 1 base at J, with 9 bases between the two ends. The CDR3 has 14 residues. Germline CDR1 MGHDK, CDR2 SYGVNS. In DNA form, the CDR3 reads TGTGCCAGCAGTGAGGGGGACGGGAACACTGAAGCTTTCTTT. It codes for CASSEGDGNTEAFF.

The chain carries TRBV6-6 and TRBJ2-1; tentative D call: TRBD2 (7 bases). CDR3 length: 11 amino acids. Germline assignment: CDR1 MNHNY and CDR2 SVGAGI (reference sequence). Trimming cost V 8 bases and J 8 bases, with 10 bases left between them. The CDR3 sequence: CASGGADEQFF. CDR3 nucleotide sequence: TGTGCCAGCGGGGGGGCCGATGAGCAGTTCTTC.

V and J are TRBV6-5 and TRBJ2-1; 9 positions match TRBD1. The CDR3 totals 16 residues. The germline CDR1 and CDR2 sequences are MNHEY and SVGAGI. V lost 0 bases and J lost 7; bases outside the gene matches: 7. The CDR3 nucleotides read TGTGCCAGCAGTTACTCACCCGGGACAGGGTTTAATGAGCAGTTCTTC. Translation: CASSYSPGTGFNEQFF.

This chain links TRBV6-1 with TRBJ1-5; 7 bases are a match to TRBD1. V shed 5 bases, J shed 5 bases, and the junction held 3 bases outside the gene matches. This CDR3 is 13 amino acids long. Per germline, CDR1 MNHNS and CDR2 SASEGT. The CDR3 loop is CASSLQGDQPQHF. CDR3 sequence (DNA): TGTGCCAGCAGTCTCCAGGGGGATCAGCCCCAGCATTTT.

This clone was seen more than once but under ten times. The chain links TRBV18 to TRBJ1-1; 7 bases agree with TRBD1. Losses at the gene ends were 3 bases for V and 12 bases for J; bases not matched to a gene: 10. Germline V gives CDR1 KGHSH, CDR2 LQKENI. The CDR3 covers 13 residues. In nucleotides, the CDR3 is TGTGCCAGCTCACCCCTGGAGGGGACAGAAACTTTCTTT. Its protein product is CASSPLEGTETFF.

V and J are TRBV27 and TRBJ1-2; D gene unclear. This CDR3 is 13 amino acids long. V dropped 5 bases and J dropped 2 bases, with 9 bases sitting between them. Germline V gene lookup returns CDR1 MNHEY and CDR2 SMNVEV (reference sequence). Written as DNA, the CDR3 is TGTGCCAGCAGTCCGGACGGGAACTATGGCTACACCTTC. Translating it yields CASSPDGNYGYTF.

This clone was recorded a few times. The chain recombines TRBV6-1 with TRBJ1-3; D gene uncertain. The ends were cut back, 6 bases at V and 6 bases at J, with 6 bases in the middle. This CDR3 is built from 11 residues. Germline CDR1 is MNHNS and CDR2 is SASEGT. The CDR3 bases are TGTGCCAGCAGCAAGATAAACACCATATATTTT. The encoded protein is CASSKINTIYF.

The table lists this clone with a few counts. The chain is built from TRBV5-1 and TRBJ2-5; TRBD2 agrees at 10 bases. V trimming: 4 bases; J trimming: 1 base; junction bases outside the gene matches: 10. The germline CDR1 and CDR2 sequences are SGHRS and YFSETQ. The CDR3 length is 17 residues. As DNA, the CDR3 is TGCGCCAGCAGCCAACGAACTAGCGGGGTATCCCAAGAGACCCAGTACTTC. This codes for CASSQRTSGVSQETQYF.

This chain links TRBV7-8 with TRBJ1-3; D ambiguous. Trimming took 2 bases from V and 0 from J, leaving 11 bases between them. The CDR3 spans 16 residues. Germline loops: CDR1 SGHVS, CDR2 FQNEAQ. The CDR3 sequence is CASSLFEASSGNTIYF. The CDR3 coding sequence is TGTGCCAGCAGCTTATTCGAGGCGAGCTCTGGAAACACCATATATTTT.

This clone was counted a few times. V is TRBV9 and J is TRBJ2-1; D might be TRBD2 (6 bases). V was shortened by 2 bases and J by 3 bases, with 12 bases between the two germline ends. The CDR3 runs to 15 residues. Per the germline V gene, CDR1 is SGDLS and CDR2 is YYNGEE. DNA for the CDR3: TGTGCCAGCAGCGTGGGGGGTTACATCTACAATGAGCAGTTCTTC. This encodes CASSVGGYIYNEQFF. Based on the CDR3 plus reference TRBV9 and TRBJ2-1, the full variable domain is DSGVTQTPKHLITATGQRVTLRCSPRSGDLSVYWYQQSLDQGLQFLIQYYNGEERAKGNILERFSAQQFPDLHSELNLSSLELGDSALYFCASSVGGYIYNEQFFGPGTRLTVL.

The chain is built from TRBV6-5 and TRBJ1-1; no definite D call. Trimming left V 2 bases short and J 8 bases short, with 12 bases between. The CDR3 runs 13 residues. Germline values: CDR1 MNHEY, CDR2 SVGAGI. In nucleotides, the CDR3 is TGTGCCAGCAGTTACCTCGCGGGCAGCGAAGCTTTCTTT. It codes for CASSYLAGSEAFF.

The gene calls are TRBV6-5 and TRBJ2-7; D perhaps matches TRBD1 (6 bases). V lost 6 bases and J 3 bases, leaving 12 bases between the germline ends. This CDR3 is built from 13 residues. Per germline, CDR1 MNHEY and CDR2 SVGAGI. The CDR3 region has the DNA TGTGCCAGCAGAGAGACAGGCCGCTACGAGCAGTACTTC. It is translated as CASRETGRYEQYF.

The genes are TRBV19 and TRBJ2-5, with D tentatively TRBD1 or TRBD2 (5 bases each). The CDR3 consists of 16 residues. V lost 6 bases and J lost 5, with 22 bases in between. Germline V gives CDR1 LNHDA, CDR2 SQIVND (reference sequence). CDR3 DNA: TGTGCCAGTAGCCCCCAGGGCGGGCCTAGCTGGGAGACCCAGTACTTC. It encodes CASSPQGGPSWETQYF.

The genes are TRBV6-4 and TRBJ1-2, with 8 bases aligning to TRBD1. The CDR3 extends over 14 amino acids. V shed 6 bases, J shed 9 bases, and the junction held 12 bases outside the gene matches. CDR1 MRHNA and CDR2 SNTAGT come from the germline V gene. CDR3 sequence: CASREAPDRVSYTF. DNA for the CDR3: TGTGCCAGCAGAGAAGCTCCGGACAGGGTGAGCTACACCTTC.

The gene calls are TRBV6-6 and TRBJ2-7; TRBD1 matches at 7 bases. The CDR3 is made up of 14 amino acids. CDR1 is MNHNY, CDR2 SVGAGI, per germline (reference sequence). With V trimmed by 2 bases and J by 3 bases, 4 bases remained unmatched. As DNA, the CDR3 is TGTGCCAGCAGTTACGGGCAGGGGGACTACGAGCAGTACTTC. Protein product: CASSYGQGDYEQYF.

This CDR3 is CSVERAGKNTGELFF. DNA for the CDR3: TGCAGCGTTGAGAGGGCGGGAAAGAACACCGGGGAGCTGTTTTTT. This rearrangement joins TRBV29-1 to TRBJ2-2, with a possible D match to TRBD2 (6 bases). Germline assignment: CDR1 SQVTM and CDR2 ANQGSEA. There are 15 residues in the CDR3. V was trimmed by 3 bases and J by 1 base, leaving 12 bases between them.

This chain links TRBV5-6 with TRBJ1-4; D is possibly TRBD1 (5 bases). The CDR3 length is 15 residues. Germline loops: CDR1 SGHDT, CDR2 YYEEEE. V lost 6 bases and J 7 bases, leaving 19 bases between the germline ends. The CDR3 is CASTLAGTTLEKLFF. CDR3 DNA: TGTGCCAGCACCCTCGCCGGGACGACTCTTGAAAAACTGTTTTTT.

In its sample, this clone ranks as medium-sized (0.01 to 0.1%). The DNA of the CDR3 is TGTGCCAGCAGTCTTGCTGAAGCTTTCTTT. This codes for CASSLAEAFF. V gene TRBV2 combines with J gene TRBJ1-1; no definite D call. The CDR3 spans 10 residues. Trimming took 5 bases from V and 6 from J, leaving 4 bases between them. CDR1 and CDR2 from the germline V gene are SNHLY and FYNNEI.

The rearrangement joins TRBV30 to TRBJ2-1, with D possibly matching TRBD2 (5 bases). Germline CDR1 and CDR2: GTSNPN and SVGIG (reference sequence). V was cut by 4 bases and J by 1 base, with 14 bases left in between. The CDR3 runs 15 residues. DNA for the CDR3: TGTGCCTGGATGTCGGGAACCTTATCCTACAATGAGCAGTTCTTC. It yields the protein CAWMSGTLSYNEQFF.